This T cell receptor beta chain derives from a study of regulatory T cells in long-lasting Graves disease. TCR beta libraries were built with iRepertoire HTBI primers and Arm-PCR of CDR3 regions. TCRdb analysed the multiplex PCR reads with MiXCR anew, one entry per CDR3 protein. This table holds roughly 300,000 distinct CDR3 sequences, roughly 21% found once. The CDR3 has 13 amino acids. Germline V gene lookup returns CDR1 KGHSH and CDR2 LQKENI. The V and J ends lost 8 bases and 3 bases respectively, with 14 bases between them. Study results and caveats: Persistent Graves' patients showed less TCR diversity than newly diagnosed patients showed.

Time point defined: persistent/refractory GD, antithyroid drugs over 5 years with positive TRAb. Generation of the TCR library employed RNA extracted from PBMCs. This clonotype was observed a handful of times. Its specificity is unknown. The specimen comprised peripheral blood mononuclear cells (PBMCs), sampled when the disease was refractory, from a patient treated with antithyroid drugs. The TCR sequence derives from a female donor with Graves disease. The chain employs TRBV18 and TRBJ2-7; TRBD2 is a possible D gene (5 bases). The CDR3 loop is CASSRIEGYEQYF. In nucleotides, the CDR3 is TGTGCCAGCAGCCGGATTGAGGGCTACGAGCAGTACTTC.